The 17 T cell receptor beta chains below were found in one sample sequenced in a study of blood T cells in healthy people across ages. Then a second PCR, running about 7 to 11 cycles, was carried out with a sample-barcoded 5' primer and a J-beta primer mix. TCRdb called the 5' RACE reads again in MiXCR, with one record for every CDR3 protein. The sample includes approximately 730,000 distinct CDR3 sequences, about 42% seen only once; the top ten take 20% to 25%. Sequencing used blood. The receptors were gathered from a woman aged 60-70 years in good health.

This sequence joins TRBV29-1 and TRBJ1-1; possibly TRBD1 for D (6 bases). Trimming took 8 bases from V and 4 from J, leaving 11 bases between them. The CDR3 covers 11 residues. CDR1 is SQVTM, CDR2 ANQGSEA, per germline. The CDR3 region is CSLRGSTEAFF. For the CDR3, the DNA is TGCAGCCTAAGGGGGAGCACTGAAGCTTTCTTT.

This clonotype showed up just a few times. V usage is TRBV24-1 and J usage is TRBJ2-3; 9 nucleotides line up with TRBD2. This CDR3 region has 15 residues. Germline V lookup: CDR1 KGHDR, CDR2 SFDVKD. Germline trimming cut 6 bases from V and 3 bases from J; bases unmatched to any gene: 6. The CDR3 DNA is TGTGCCACCAGTACGCGGGAGGGCTCAACAGATACGCAGTATTTT. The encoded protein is CATSTREGSTDTQYF.

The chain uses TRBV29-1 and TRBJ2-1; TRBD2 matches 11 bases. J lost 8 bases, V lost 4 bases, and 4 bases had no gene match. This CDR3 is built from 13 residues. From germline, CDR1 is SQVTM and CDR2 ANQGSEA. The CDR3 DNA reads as TGCAGCGTTGTAGCGGGAGGGGGCGATGAGCAGTTCTTC. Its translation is CSVVAGGGDEQFF.

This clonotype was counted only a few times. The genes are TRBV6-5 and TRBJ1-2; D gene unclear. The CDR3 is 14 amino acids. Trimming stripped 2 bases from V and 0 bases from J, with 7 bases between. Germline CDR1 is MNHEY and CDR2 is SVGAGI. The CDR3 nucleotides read TGTGCCAGCAGTTACCTTGGAGCTAACTATGGCTACACCTTC. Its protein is CASSYLGANYGYTF.

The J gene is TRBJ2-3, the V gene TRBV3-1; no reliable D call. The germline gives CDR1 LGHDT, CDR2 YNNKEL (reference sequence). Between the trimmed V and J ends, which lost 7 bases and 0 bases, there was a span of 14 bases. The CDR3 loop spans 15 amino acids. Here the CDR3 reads CASTGRFGSTDTQYF. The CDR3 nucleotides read TGTGCCAGCACCGGGCGTTTTGGGAGCACAGATACGCAGTATTTT.

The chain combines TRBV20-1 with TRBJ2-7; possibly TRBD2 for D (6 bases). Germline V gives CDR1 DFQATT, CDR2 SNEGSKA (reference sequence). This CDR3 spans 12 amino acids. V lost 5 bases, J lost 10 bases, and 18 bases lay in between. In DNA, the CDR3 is TGCAGTGCTGGCCCCGGGGGAGACAAACAGTACTTC. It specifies CSAGPGGDKQYF.

CDR3 sequence reads: CASRGTGSGYNEQFF. For the CDR3, the DNA is TGTGCCAGCAGGGGGACAGGGTCGGGTTACAATGAGCAGTTCTTC. The rearrangement links TRBV6-2 or TRBV6-3 to TRBJ2-1; 9 bases line up with TRBD1. V lost 6 bases and J lost 4; bases outside the gene matches: 7. The CDR3 sequence is 15 residues long. CDR1 is MNHEY, CDR2 SVGEGT, per germline.

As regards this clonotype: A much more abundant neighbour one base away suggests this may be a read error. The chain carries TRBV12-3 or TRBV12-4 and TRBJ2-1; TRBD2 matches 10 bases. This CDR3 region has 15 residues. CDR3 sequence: CTSSLGLAGDNEQFF. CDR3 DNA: TGTACCAGCAGTTTAGGGCTAGCGGGAGACAATGAGCAGTTCTTC.

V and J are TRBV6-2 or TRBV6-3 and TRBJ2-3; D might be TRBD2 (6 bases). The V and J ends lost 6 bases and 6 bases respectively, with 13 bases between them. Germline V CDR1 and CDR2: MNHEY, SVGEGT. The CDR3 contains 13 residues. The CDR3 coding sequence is TGTGCCAGCAGGAAGGGGAGGATGGATACGCAGTATTTT. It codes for CASRKGRMDTQYF.

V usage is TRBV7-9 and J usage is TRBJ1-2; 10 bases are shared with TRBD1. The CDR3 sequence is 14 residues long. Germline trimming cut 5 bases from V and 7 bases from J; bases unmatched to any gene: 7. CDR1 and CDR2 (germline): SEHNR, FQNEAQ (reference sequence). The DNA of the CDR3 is TGTGCCAGCAGCGATCAGACAGGGGGCCCTGGCTACACCTTC. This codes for CASSDQTGGPGYTF.

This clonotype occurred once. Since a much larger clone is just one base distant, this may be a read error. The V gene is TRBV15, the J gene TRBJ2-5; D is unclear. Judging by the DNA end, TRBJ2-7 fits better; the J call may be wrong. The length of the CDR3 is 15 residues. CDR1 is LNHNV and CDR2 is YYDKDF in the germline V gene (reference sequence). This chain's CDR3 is CATSRGVGFANEQYF. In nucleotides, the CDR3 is TGTGCCACCAGCAGAGGTGTAGGATTCGCAAACGAGCAGTACTTC.

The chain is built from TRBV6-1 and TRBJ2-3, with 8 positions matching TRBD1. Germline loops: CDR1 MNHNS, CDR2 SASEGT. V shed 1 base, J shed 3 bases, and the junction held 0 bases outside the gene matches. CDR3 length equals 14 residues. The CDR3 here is CASSEGQGTDTQYF. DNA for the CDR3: TGTGCCAGCAGTGAAGGACAGGGGACAGATACGCAGTATTTT.

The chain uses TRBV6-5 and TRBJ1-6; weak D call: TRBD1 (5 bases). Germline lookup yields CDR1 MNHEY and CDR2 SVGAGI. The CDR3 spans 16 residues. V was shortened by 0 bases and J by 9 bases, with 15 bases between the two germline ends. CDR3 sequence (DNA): TGTGCCAGCAGTTACTCGATCGGGACGGTCGGTTCACCCCTCCACTTT. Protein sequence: CASSYSIGTVGSPLHF.

The CDR3 region has the DNA TGTGCCAGCTCACCGCGACAGGGGACTAAAAAGAACGAGCAGTACTTC. Its protein is CASSPRQGTKKNEQYF. This chain joins TRBV18 and TRBJ2-7; possible D gene TRBD1, 8 bases. CDR1 and CDR2 from the germline V gene are KGHSH and LQKENI. V dropped 3 bases and J dropped 5 bases, with 20 bases sitting between them. The CDR3 covers 16 residues.

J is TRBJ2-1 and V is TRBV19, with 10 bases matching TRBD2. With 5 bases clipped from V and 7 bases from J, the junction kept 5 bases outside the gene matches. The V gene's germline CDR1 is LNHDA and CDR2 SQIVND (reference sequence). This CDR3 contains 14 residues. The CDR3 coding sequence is TGTGCCAGTAGTGGGGGACTAGCGTTAAATGAGCAGTTCTTC. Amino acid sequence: CASSGGLALNEQFF.

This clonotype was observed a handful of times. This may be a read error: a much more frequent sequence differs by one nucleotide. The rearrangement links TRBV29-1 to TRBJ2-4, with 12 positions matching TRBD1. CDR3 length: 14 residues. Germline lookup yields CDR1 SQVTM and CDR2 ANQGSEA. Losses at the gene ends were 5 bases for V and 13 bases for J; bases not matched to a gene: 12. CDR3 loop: CSVNRDRGPNEQYF. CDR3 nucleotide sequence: TGCAGCGTTAACCGGGACAGGGGGCCCAATGAGCAGTACTTC.

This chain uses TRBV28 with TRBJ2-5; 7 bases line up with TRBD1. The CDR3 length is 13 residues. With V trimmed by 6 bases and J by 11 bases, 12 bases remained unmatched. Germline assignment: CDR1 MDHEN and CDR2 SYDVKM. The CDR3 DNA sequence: TGTGCCAGCAGGGGACAGAATTCGGTGGAGCAGTACTTC. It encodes CASRGQNSVEQYF.